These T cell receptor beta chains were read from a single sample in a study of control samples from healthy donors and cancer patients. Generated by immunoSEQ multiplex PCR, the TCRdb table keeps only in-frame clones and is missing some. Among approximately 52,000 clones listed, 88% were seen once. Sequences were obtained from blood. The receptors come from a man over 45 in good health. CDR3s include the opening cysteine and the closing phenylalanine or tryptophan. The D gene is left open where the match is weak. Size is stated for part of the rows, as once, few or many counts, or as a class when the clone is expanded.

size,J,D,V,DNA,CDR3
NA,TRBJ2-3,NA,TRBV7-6,TGTGCCAGCAGCTTAGCGGTGGTAAAAGCGGATACGCAGTATTTT,CASSLAVVKADTQYF
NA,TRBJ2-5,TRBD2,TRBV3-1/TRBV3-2,TGTGCCAGCCTTCGGGGGGGGCAAGAGACCCAGTACTTC,CASLRGGQETQYF
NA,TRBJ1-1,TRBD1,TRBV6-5,TGTGCCAGCAGCGGGACAGGGAGGACTGAAGCTTCCTTT,CASSGTGRTEASF
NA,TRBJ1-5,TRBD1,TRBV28,TGTGCCAGCAGCGGGGGACAGCGCAATCAGCCCCAGCATTTT,CASSGGQRNQPQHF
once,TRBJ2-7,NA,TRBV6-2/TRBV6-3,TGTGCCAGCAGTTACTCAGGTAGCGCGACCTACGAGCAGTACTTC,CASSYSGSATYEQYF
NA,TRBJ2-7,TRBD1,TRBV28,TGTGCCAGCAGTCCAGACAGGGGGCCCTACGAGCAGTACTTC,CASSPDRGPYEQYF
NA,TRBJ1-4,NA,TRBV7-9,TGTGCCAGCAGCTCTAGACAGTGGAGTGAAAAACTGTTTTTT,CASSSRQWSEKLFF
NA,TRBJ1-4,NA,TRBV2,TGTGCCAGCAGCCTACAACAGGGTAACATTGAAAAACTGTTTTTT,CASSLQQGNIEKLFF
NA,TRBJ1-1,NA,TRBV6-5,TGTGCCAGCAGTTACATGGGACCGACGAACACTGAAGCTTTCTTT,CASSYMGPTNTEAFF
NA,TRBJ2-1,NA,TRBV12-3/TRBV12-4,TGTGCCAGCACCCCCGTTCGAGATGAGCAGTTCTTC,CASTPVRDEQFF
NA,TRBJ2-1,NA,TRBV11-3,TGTGCCAGCAGCTTAGAGGGGGGCGATGAGCAGTTCTTC,CASSLEGGDEQFF
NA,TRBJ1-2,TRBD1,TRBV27,TGTGCCGCTGGACAGGGTGCCACTGTCAACTATGGCTACACCTTC,CAAGQGATVNYGYTF
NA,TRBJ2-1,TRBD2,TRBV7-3,TGTGCCAGCAGCTTCCTAGCGGGAGTTGACAATGAGCAGTTCTTC,CASSFLAGVDNEQFF
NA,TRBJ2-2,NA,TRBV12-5,TGTGCTAGTGGTTTGGTACCCGGAGGTAACACCGGGGAGCTGTTTTTT,CASGLVPGGNTGELFF
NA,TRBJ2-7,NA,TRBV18,TGTGCCAGCTCACCACCACTAGGGTCCGAGCAGTACTTC,CASSPPLGSEQYF
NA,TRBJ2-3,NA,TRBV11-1,TGTGCCAGCAGCTTACGGACAGATACGCAGTATTTT,CASSLRTDTQYF
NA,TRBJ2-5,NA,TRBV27,TGTGCCAGCAGTTTCCAAGTCCCGCCCGAATTCGGAGAGACCCAGTACTTC,CASSFQVPPEFGETQYF
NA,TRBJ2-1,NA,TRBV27,TGTGCCAGCAGTTTTGGGAGCTCGAGTTCTAGTGAGCAGTTCTTC,CASSFGSSSSSEQFF
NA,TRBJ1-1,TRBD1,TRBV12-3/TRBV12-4,TGTGCCAGCAGGAGAACAGGGGAGGCGTCTTTCTTT,CASRRTGEASFF
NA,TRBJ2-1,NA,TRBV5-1,TGCGCCAGCAGGCCTGGGGGCCCCGGCGGGAGCTCCTACAATGAGCAGTTCTTC,CASRPGGPGGSSYNEQFF
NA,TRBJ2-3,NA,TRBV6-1,TGTGCCAGCAGTGAATGGCCAGCCACAGATACGCAGTATTTT,CASSEWPATDTQYF
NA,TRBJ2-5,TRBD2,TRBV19,TGTGCCAGTAGTATGGGACTAGCGGGAAGAGAGACCCAGTACTTC,CASSMGLAGRETQYF
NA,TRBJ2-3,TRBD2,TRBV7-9,TGTGCCAGCAGCCGGGGTTTGGCGGGAGACACAGATACGCAGTATTTT,CASSRGLAGDTDTQYF
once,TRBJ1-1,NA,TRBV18,TGTGCCAGCAAGGAAACCGGGACCCTGCCCACTGAAGCTTTCTTT,CASKETGTLPTEAFF
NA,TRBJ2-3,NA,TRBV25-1,TGTGCCAGCACACGCGAGGGAAGCTCCACAGATACGCAGTATTTT,CASTREGSSTDTQYF
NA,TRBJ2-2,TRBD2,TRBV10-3,TGTGCCATCGGCAAGAGCGGGACCTCGAACACCGGGGAGCTGTTTTTT,CAIGKSGTSNTGELFF
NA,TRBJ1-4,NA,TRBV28,TGTGCCAGCAGTTCACGGACAGCCCCCGATAATGAAAAACTGTTTTTT,CASSSRTAPDNEKLFF
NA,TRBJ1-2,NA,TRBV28,TGTGCCAGCAGTTTAGCGGCCAGATATGGCTACACCTTC,CASSLAARYGYTF
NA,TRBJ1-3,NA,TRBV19,TGTGCCAGTAGTACGTCAGGGTGGAGGGGCTCTGGAAACACCATATATTTT,CASSTSGWRGSGNTIYF
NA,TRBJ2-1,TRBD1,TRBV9,TGTGCCAGCAGCGTAGAGGGGGGACAGGGTGCGTTCTTC,CASSVEGGQGAFF
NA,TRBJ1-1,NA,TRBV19,TGTGCCAGTAGTGATCTGGGTGAGAACACTGAAGCTTTCTTT,CASSDLGENTEAFF
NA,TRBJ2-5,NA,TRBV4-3,TGCGCCAGCAGCCAAGAACAGGTTATCCTGGAGACCCAGTACTTC,CASSQEQVILETQYF
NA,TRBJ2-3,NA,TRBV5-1,TGCGCCAGCATCGGCACAGATACGCAGTATTTT,CASIGTDTQYF
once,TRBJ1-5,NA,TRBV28,TGTGCCATCCAGCCTTATAGCAATCAGCCCCAGCATTTT,CAIQPYSNQPQHF
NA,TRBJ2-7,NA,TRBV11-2,TGTGCCAGCAGCCGGGGGTCCTACGAGCAGTACTTC,CASSRGSYEQYF
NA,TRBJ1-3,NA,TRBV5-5,TGTGCCAGCAGCTTGGCCGGGGTCAGTGGAAACACCATATATTTT,CASSLAGVSGNTIYF
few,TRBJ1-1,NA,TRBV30,TGTGCCTGCCCGTGGGGGAGTGAAGCTTTCTTT,CACPWGSEAFF
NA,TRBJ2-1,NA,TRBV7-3,TGTGCCAGCAGCTCGCAGGGAAATGAGCAGTTCTTC,CASSSQGNEQFF
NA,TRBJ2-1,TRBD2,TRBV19,TGTGCCAGTAGGCTAGCGGGCGTTTCCTACAATGAGCAGTTCTTC,CASRLAGVSYNEQFF
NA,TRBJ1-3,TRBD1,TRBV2,TGTGCCAGCAGTCGATCAGGGGGCACTGGAAACACCATATATTTT,CASSRSGGTGNTIYF
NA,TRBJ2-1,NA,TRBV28,TGTGCCAGCAGTTTTCTAGGTTTAGAGTTCTTC,CASSFLGLEFF
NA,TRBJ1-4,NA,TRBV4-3,TGCGCCAGCAGCCAAGGGCAAGGAGTTAATGAAAAACTGTTTTTT,CASSQGQGVNEKLFF
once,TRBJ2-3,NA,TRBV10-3,TGTGCCATCAGTGAGTTAGCGGACCCAAGCACAGATACGCAGTATTTT,CAISELADPSTDTQYF
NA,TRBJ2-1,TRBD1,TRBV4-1,TGCGCCAGCAGCCAAGATTTGGGCCAGGGGGCCTACAATGAGCAGTTCTTC,CASSQDLGQGAYNEQFF
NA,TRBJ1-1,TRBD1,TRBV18,TGTGCCAGCTCACCATTCTTCAGGGGGGCATTAGGGAACACTGAAGCTTTCTTT,CASSPFFRGALGNTEAFF
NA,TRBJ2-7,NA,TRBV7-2,TGTGCCAGCAGCCCCCAGACTACCACATCCCACGAGCAGTACTTC,CASSPQTTTSHEQYF
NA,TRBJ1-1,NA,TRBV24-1,TGTGCCACCAGTGATGGGGGCACTGAAGCTTTCTTT,CATSDGGTEAFF
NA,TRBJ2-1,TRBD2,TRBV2,TGTGCCAGCAGTGAAGGACAACTAGCGGGGGGTTTCAATGAGCAGTTCTTC,CASSEGQLAGGFNEQFF
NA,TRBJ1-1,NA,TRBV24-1,TGTGCCACCAGTGGGTCGGGGGCGAACACTGAAGCTTTCTTT,CATSGSGANTEAFF
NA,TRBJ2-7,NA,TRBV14,TGTGCCAGCAGCCGCCTTATCTACGAGCAGTACTTC,CASSRLIYEQYF
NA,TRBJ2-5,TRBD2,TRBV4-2,TGTGCCAGCAGCCAAGATTGGGGGAGGGCCGGAGAGACCCAGTACTTC,CASSQDWGRAGETQYF
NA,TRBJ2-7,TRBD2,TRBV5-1,TGCGCCAGCAGCTTGGCGAGCGGGGGATCCTACGAGCAGTACTTC,CASSLASGGSYEQYF
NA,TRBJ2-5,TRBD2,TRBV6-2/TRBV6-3,TGTGCCAGCAGTTTGGGACTAGCGGGAGGGGAGACCCAGTACTTC,CASSLGLAGGETQYF
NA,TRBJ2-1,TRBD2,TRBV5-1,TGCGCCAGCAGTCTAATAGGGCTAGCGGGGCAACGCGATGAGCAGTTCTTC,CASSLIGLAGQRDEQFF
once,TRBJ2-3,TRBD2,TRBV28,TGTGCCAGCAGTTTGAGAACTAGCGGGAGGTTCGGAGATACGCAGTATTTT,CASSLRTSGRFGDTQYF
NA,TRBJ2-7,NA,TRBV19,TGTGCCAGTAGTACCCGGGGGTTGCCCTACGAGCAGTACTTC,CASSTRGLPYEQYF
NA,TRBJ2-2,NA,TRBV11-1,TGTGCCAGCAGCTTAGTCAGGGGGAACACCGGGGAGCTGTTTTTT,CASSLVRGNTGELFF